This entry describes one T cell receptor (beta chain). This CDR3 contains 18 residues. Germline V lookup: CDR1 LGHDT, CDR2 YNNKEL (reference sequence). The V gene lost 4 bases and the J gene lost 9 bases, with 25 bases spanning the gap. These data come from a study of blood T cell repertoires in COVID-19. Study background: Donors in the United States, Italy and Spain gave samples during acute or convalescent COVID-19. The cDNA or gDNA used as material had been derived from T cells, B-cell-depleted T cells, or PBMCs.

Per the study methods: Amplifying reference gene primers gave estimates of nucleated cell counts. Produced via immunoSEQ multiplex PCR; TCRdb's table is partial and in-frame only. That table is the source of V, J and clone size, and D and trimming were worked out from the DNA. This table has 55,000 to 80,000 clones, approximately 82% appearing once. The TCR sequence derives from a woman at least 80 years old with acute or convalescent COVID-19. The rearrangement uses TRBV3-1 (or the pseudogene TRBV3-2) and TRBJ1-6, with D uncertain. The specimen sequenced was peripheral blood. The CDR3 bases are TGTGCCAGCAGCCCGAGGCATCCCATTTCATACATCATTTCACCCCTCCACTTT. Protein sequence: CASSPRHPISYIISPLHF.